Following are 17 T cell receptor beta chains from one sample sequenced in a study of T cell responses to AZD1222 COVID-19 vaccine. This table comes from immunoSEQ multiplex PCR, and its TCRdb copy is limited to in-frame clones, with some not included. The sample has over 100,000 clones, about nine tenths seen once. The source material was peripheral blood, sampled on day 0 of AZD1222 vaccination. The receptors shown here come from an adult in good health.

V and J are TRBV6-2 or TRBV6-3 and TRBJ1-1, with unresolved D. Looked up from germline, CDR1 is MNHEY and CDR2 is SVGEGT. Trimming took 0 bases from V and 7 from J, leaving 9 bases between them. The CDR3 contains 13 residues. The CDR3 DNA reads as TGTGCCAGCAGTTACTCGACCAGGCTTGAAGCTTTCTTT. Translated: CASSYSTRLEAFF.

This sequence joins TRBV7-2 and TRBJ2-1; D uncertain. CDR1 and CDR2 from the germline V gene are SGHTA and FQGNSA. V lost 5 bases, J lost 4 bases, and 9 bases lay in between. There are 13 residues in the CDR3. This CDR3 reads CASSLQRYNEQFF. CDR3 nucleotides: TGTGCCAGCAGCCTGCAAAGGTACAATGAGCAGTTCTTC. Variable domain in full (rest from reference TRBV7-2 and TRBJ2-1): GAGVSQSPSNKVTEKGKDVELRCDPISGHTALYWYRQSLGQGLEFLIYFQGNSAPDKSGLPSDRFSAERTGGSVSTLTIQRTQQEDSAVYLCASSLQRYNEQFFGPGTRLTVL.

The rearrangement links TRBV6-4 to TRBJ1-2, with a weak D call TRBD1 (6 bases). The CDR3 runs to 14 residues. The V end was cut by 10 bases, the J end by 2 bases, with 17 bases between. Germline lookup yields CDR1 MRHNA and CDR2 SNTAGT. As DNA, the CDR3 is TGTGCCACACTCCCGGGACAAACGAACTATGGCTACACCTTC. It encodes CATLPGQTNYGYTF.

The chain uses TRBV7-2 and TRBJ2-7; weak D call: TRBD1 (7 bases). CDR3 length: 15 residues. Germline-derived CDR1 and CDR2 are SGHTA and FQGNSA. V was shortened by 2 bases and J by 5 bases, with 16 bases between the two germline ends. In DNA form, the CDR3 reads TGTGCCAGCAGCTTAAATCCAGGGGGGAGGAACGAGCAGTACTTC. Translated: CASSLNPGGRNEQYF.

The chain combines TRBV7-8 with TRBJ1-1, with a possible D match to TRBD1 (5 bases). The V end was cut by 0 bases, the J end by 1 base, with 21 bases between. Germline V CDR1 and CDR2: SGHVS, FQNEAQ. This CDR3 has 19 residues. The CDR3 sequence is CASSLADLMGERRNTEAFF. The CDR3 bases are TGTGCCAGCAGCTTAGCGGATTTAATGGGGGAGAGGAGGAACACTGAAGCTTTCTTT.

V is TRBV7-6 and J is TRBJ1-3, with 10 bases matching TRBD1. There are 18 residues in the CDR3. Germline assignment: CDR1 SGHVS and CDR2 FNYEAQ. V was clipped by 4 bases and J by 1 base; unmatched bases: 10. CDR3 nucleotide sequence: TGTGCCAGCAGCTCACTCCGGGGGACAGGGGAATCTGGAAACACCATATATTTT. This translates into CASSSLRGTGESGNTIYF. Full variable domain (missing parts from reference TRBV7-6 and TRBJ1-3): GAGVSQSPRYKVTKRGQDVALRCDPISGHVSLYWYRQALGQGPEFLTYFNYEAQQDKSGLPNDRFSAERPEGSISTLTIQRTEQRDSAMYRCASSSLRGTGESGNTIYFGEGSWLTVV.

The chain recombines TRBV19 with TRBJ1-2; unclear D gene. Deletions cut 6 bases from V and 4 bases from J, with 15 bases between. The CDR3 sequence is 14 residues long. Germline CDR1 reads LNHDA; CDR2 reads SQIVND (reference sequence). CDR3 sequence: CASREQRAGYGYTF. CDR3 nucleotide sequence: TGTGCCAGTAGAGAACAGCGGGCAGGCTATGGCTACACCTTC.

This sequence joins TRBV5-1 and TRBJ1-2; no clear D gene. Trimming shortened V by 0 bases and J by 8 bases, and 11 bases separated the two germline ends. Germline V gene data show CDR1 as SGHRS and CDR2 as YFSETQ. CDR3 size: 13 residues. The CDR3 DNA sequence: TGCGCCAGCAGCTTGGATTTGACGGGGGGCTACACCTTC. Amino acid sequence: CASSLDLTGGYTF.

The chain combines TRBV4-3 with TRBJ2-7; D remains unclear. The CDR3 extends over 15 amino acids. Germline CDR1 reads LGHNA; CDR2 reads YSLEER. V dropped 0 bases and J dropped 3 bases, with 12 bases sitting between them. For the CDR3, the DNA is TGCGCCAGCAGCCAAGATGTCGGCGGAGTCTACGAGCAGTACTTC. Its translation: CASSQDVGGVYEQYF.

V usage is TRBV9 and J usage is TRBJ2-3; D is perhaps TRBD2 (5 bases). V lost 2 bases to trimming and J lost 4 bases, with 11 bases between them. Germline assignment: CDR1 SGDLS and CDR2 YYNGEE. The CDR3 contains 14 residues. CDR3 sequence (DNA): TGTGCCAGCAGCGTCGGGGTTGGTGCAGATACGCAGTATTTT. It is translated as CASSVGVGADTQYF.

The chain recombines TRBV10-1 with TRBJ1-3; possibly TRBD1 for D (6 bases). V was shortened by 6 bases and J by 0 bases, with 9 bases between the two germline ends. This CDR3 is 14 amino acids long. Germline CDR1 reads WNHNN; CDR2 reads SYGVQD (reference sequence). The CDR3 reads CASRSGASGNTIYF. CDR3 nucleotide sequence: TGCGCCAGCAGATCAGGGGCCTCTGGAAACACCATATATTTT.

This chain connects TRBV20-1 to TRBJ1-6; 10 bases are a match to TRBD1. Germline loops: CDR1 DFQATT, CDR2 SNEGSKA (reference sequence). J lost 5 bases, V lost 3 bases, and 10 bases had no gene match. CDR3 length: 17 residues. The CDR3, as DNA: TGCAGTGCTAGTAGGTCGTGGACAGGGGGGAATAATTCACCCCTCCACTTT. Its translation is CSASRSWTGGNNSPLHF.

The chain is built from TRBV11-2 and TRBJ2-1; 15 bases are shared with TRBD2. The CDR3 sequence is 18 residues long. J was trimmed by 6 bases and V by 3 bases; bases with no gene match: 9. In germline, CDR1 is SGHAT, CDR2 FQNNGV. DNA for the CDR3: TGTGCCAGCAGCTTCGGACTAGCGGGGGGGCCTACTCTCAATGAGCAGTTCTTC. Translated, it gives CASSFGLAGGPTLNEQFF.

CDR3 in DNA: TGTGCCAGCAGCGTAGGGACAGACTATAATGAAAAACTGTTTTTT. This encodes CASSVGTDYNEKLFF. J is TRBJ1-4 and V is TRBV9; perhaps TRBD1 as D (6 bases). Germline lookup yields CDR1 SGDLS and CDR2 YYNGEE. With 0 bases removed from V and 4 bases from J, the gap between germline ends came to 10 bases. CDR3 length: 15 residues.

The chain employs TRBV11-2 and TRBJ2-7; D might be TRBD1 or TRBD2, each matching 6 bases. Trimming stripped 3 bases from V and 6 bases from J, with 15 bases between. This CDR3 spans 14 amino acids. Germline loops: CDR1 SGHAT, CDR2 FQNNGV. As DNA, the CDR3 is TGTGCCAGCAGCTTGGTTCCGGGGGCGGGCGAGCAGTACTTC. Its translation: CASSLVPGAGEQYF.

The chain has TRBV6-5 and TRBJ1-4; 9 bases map to TRBD1. From germline, CDR1 is MNHEY and CDR2 SVGAGI. The CDR3 length is 15 residues. The V and J ends lost 5 bases and 7 bases, in that order; junction bases with no gene match: 8. The CDR3 protein is CASSPTGGGGEKLFF. CDR3 DNA: TGTGCCAGCAGTCCGACAGGGGGAGGGGGTGAAAAACTGTTTTTT.

The chain uses TRBV5-1 and TRBJ2-5; D not certain. The germline CDR1 and CDR2 sequences are SGHRS and YFSETQ. CDR3 size: 14 residues. With 1 base removed from V and 5 bases from J, the gap between germline ends came to 12 bases. The CDR3 DNA is TGCGCCAGCAGCTTGCACCGGATCCCTGAGACCCAGTACTTC. Residues: CASSLHRIPETQYF.